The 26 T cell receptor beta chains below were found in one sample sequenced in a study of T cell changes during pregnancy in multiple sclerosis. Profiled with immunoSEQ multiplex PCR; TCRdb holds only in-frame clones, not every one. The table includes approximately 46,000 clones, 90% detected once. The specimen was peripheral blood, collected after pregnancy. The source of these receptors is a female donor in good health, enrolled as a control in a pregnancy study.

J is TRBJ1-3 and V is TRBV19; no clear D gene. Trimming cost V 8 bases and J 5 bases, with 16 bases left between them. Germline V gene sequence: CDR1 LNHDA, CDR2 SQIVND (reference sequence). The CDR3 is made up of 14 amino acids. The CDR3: CASGERRRRNTIYF. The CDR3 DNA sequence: TGTGCCAGTGGAGAGAGGAGAAGAAGAAACACCATATATTTT.

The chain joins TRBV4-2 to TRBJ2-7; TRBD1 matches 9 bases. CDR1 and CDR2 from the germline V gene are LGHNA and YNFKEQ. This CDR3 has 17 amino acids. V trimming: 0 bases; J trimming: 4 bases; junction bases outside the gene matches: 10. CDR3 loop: CASSQDTGQGSFYEQYF. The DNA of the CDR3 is TGTGCCAGCAGCCAAGATACCGGACAGGGGTCATTTTACGAGCAGTACTTC.

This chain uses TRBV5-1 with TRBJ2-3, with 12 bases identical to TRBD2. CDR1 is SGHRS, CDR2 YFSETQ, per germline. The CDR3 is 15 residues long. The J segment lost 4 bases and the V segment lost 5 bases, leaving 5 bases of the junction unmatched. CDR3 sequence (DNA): TGCGCCAGCAGTCGGACTAGCGGGATATCAGATACGCAGTATTTT. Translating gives CASSRTSGISDTQYF.

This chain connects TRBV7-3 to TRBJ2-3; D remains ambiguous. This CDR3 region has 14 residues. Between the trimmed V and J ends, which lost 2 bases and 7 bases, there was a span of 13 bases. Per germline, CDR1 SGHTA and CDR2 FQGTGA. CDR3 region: CASSLDAAQNTQYF. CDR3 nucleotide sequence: TGTGCCAGCAGCTTAGATGCGGCTCAGAATACGCAGTATTTT.

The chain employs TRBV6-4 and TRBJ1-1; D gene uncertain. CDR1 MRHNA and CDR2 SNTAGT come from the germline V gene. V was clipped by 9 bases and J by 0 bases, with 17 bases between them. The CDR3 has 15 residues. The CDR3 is CASHRSITVNTEAFF. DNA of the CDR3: TGTGCCAGTCACCGGTCTATTACGGTGAACACTGAAGCTTTCTTT.

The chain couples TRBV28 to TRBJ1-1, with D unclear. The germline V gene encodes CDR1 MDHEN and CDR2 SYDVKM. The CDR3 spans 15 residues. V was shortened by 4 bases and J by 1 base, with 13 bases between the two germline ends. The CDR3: CASSSPGAGNTEAFF. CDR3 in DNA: TGTGCCAGCAGTTCTCCGGGAGCAGGGAACACTGAAGCTTTCTTT. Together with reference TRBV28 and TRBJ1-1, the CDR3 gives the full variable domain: DVKVTQSSRYLVKRTGEKVFLECVQDMDHENMFWYRQDPGLGLRLIYFSYDVKMKEKGDIPEGYSVSREKKERFSLILESASTNQTSMYLCASSSPGAGNTEAFFGQGTRLTVV.

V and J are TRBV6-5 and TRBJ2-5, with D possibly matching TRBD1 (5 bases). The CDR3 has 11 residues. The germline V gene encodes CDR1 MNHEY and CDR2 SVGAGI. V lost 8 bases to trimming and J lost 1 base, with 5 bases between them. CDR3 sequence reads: CASGAQETQYF. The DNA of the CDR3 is TGTGCCAGCGGGGCCCAAGAGACCCAGTACTTC.

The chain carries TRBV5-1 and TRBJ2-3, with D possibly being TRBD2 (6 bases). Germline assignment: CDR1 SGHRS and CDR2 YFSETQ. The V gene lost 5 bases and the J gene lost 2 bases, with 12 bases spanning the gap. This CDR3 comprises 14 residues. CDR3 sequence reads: CASRGGATTDTQYF. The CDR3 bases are TGCGCCAGCAGGGGGGGTGCCACCACAGATACGCAGTATTTT.

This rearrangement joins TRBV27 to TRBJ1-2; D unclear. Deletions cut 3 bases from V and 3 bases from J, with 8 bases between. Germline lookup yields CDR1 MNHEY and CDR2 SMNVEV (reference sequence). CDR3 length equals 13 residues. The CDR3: CASSFARHYGYTF. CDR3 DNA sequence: TGTGCCAGCAGTTTCGCGCGGCACTATGGCTACACCTTC.

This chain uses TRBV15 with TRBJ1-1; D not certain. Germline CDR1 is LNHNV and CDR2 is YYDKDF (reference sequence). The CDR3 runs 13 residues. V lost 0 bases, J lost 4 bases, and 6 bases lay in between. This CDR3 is CATSRDEGTEAFF. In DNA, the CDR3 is TGTGCCACCAGCAGAGATGAGGGCACTGAAGCTTTCTTT.

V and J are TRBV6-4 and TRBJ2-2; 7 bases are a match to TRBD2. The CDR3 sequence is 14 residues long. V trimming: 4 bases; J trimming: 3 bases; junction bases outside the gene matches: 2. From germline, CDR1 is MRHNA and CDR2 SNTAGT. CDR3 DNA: TGTGCCAGCAGTGCGGGGGGAGACACCGGGGAGCTGTTTTTT. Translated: CASSAGGDTGELFF.

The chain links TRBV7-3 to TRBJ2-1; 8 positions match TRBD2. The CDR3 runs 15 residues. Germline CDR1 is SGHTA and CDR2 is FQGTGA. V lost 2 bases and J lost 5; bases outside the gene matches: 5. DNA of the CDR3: TGTGCCAGCAGCTTATTAAGGCGGGAGGACAATGAGCAGTTCTTC. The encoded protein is CASSLLRREDNEQFF.

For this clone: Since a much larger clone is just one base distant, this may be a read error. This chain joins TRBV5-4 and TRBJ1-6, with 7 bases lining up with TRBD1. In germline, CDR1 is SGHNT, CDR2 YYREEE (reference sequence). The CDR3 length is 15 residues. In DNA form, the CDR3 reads TGTGCCAGCAGCTTGGCCGGGGACAGTAATTCATCCCTCCACTTT. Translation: CASSLAGDSNSSLHF.

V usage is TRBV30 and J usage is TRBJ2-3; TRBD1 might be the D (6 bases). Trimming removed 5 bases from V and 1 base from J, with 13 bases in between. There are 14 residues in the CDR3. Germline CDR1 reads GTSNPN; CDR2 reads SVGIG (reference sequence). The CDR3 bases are TGTGCCTGGGGTAATACAGGGCGCACAGATACGCAGTATTTT. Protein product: CAWGNTGRTDTQYF.

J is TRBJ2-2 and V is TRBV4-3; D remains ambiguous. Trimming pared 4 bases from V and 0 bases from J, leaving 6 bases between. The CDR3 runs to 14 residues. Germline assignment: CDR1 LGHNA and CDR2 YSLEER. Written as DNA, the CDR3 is TGCGCCAGCAGCCCGACACCGAACACCGGGGAGCTGTTTTTT. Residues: CASSPTPNTGELFF.

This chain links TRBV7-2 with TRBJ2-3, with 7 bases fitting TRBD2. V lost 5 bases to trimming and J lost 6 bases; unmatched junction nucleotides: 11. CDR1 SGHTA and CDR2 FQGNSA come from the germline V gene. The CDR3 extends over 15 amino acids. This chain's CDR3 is CASSAWGRGKDTQYF. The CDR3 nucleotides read TGTGCCAGCAGCGCTTGGGGGAGGGGAAAGGATACGCAGTATTTT. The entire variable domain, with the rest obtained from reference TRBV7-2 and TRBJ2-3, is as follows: GAGVSQSPSNKVTEKGKDVELRCDPISGHTALYWYRQSLGQGLEFLIYFQGNSAPDKSGLPSDRFSAERTGGSVSTLTIQRTQQEDSAVYLCASSAWGRGKDTQYFGPGTRLTVL.

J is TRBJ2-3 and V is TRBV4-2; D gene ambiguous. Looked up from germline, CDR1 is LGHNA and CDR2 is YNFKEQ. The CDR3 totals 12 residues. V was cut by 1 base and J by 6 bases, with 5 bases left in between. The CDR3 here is CASSQARDTQYF. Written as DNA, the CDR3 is TGTGCCAGCAGCCAAGCCCGGGATACGCAGTATTTT.

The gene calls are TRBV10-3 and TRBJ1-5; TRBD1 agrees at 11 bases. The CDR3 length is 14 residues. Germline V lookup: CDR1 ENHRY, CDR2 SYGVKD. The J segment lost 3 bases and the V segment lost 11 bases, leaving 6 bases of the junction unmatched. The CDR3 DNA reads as TGTGCCTCGGGGGACAGGGGGTCCAATCAGCCCCAGCATTTT. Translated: CASGDRGSNQPQHF.

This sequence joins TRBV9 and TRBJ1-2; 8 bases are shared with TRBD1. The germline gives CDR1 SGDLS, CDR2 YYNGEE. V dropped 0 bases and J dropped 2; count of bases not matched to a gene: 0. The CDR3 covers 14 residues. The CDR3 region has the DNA TGTGCCAGCAGCGTAGGGACAGGGAACTATGGCTACACCTTC. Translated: CASSVGTGNYGYTF. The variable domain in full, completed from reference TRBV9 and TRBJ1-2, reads DSGVTQTPKHLITATGQRVTLRCSPRSGDLSVYWYQQSLDQGLQFLIQYYNGEERAKGNILERFSAQQFPDLHSELNLSSLELGDSALYFCASSVGTGNYGYTFGSGTRLTVV.

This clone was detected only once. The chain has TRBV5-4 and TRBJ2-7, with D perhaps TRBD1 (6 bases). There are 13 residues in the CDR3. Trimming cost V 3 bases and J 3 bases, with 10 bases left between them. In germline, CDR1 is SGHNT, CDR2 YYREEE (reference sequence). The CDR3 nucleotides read TGTGCCAGCAGCTCCACAGGGTTCTACGAGCAGTACTTC. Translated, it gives CASSSTGFYEQYF.

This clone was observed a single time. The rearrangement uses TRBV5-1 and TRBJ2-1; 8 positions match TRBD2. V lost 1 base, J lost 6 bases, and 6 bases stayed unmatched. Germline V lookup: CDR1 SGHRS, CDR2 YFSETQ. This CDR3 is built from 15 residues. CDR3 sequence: CASSLREGRTNEQFF. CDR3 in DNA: TGCGCCAGCAGCTTGCGGGAGGGACGGACCAATGAGCAGTTCTTC.

In DNA, the CDR3 is TGTGCCGCAGGGCGGGGGGTAATAGAGACCCAGTACTTC. Its translation is CAAGRGVIETQYF. The chain combines TRBV5-4 with TRBJ2-5, with TRBD2 matching 8 bases. This CDR3 has 13 amino acids. Germline CDR1 and CDR2: SGHNT and YYREEE (reference sequence). V trimming: 10 bases; J trimming: 4 bases; junction bases outside the gene matches: 9.

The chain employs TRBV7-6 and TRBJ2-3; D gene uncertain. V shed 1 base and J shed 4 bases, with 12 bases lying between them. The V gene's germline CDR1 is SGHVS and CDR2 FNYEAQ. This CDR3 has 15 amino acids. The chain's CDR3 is CASSLDHTGADTQYF. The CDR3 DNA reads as TGTGCCAGCAGCTTAGACCACACGGGTGCAGATACGCAGTATTTT.

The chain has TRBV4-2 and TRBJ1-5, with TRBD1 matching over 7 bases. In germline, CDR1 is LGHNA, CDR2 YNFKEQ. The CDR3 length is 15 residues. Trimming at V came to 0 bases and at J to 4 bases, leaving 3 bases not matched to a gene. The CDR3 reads CASSQDETGNQPQHF. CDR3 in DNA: TGTGCCAGCAGCCAAGATGAGACAGGGAATCAGCCCCAGCATTTT.

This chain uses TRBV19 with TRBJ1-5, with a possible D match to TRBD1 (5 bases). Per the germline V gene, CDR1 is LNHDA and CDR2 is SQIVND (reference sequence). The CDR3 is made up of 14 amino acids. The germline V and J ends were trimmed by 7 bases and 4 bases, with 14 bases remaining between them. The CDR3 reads CASKKGAENQPQHF. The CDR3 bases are TGTGCCAGTAAAAAAGGGGCAGAAAATCAGCCCCAGCATTTT.

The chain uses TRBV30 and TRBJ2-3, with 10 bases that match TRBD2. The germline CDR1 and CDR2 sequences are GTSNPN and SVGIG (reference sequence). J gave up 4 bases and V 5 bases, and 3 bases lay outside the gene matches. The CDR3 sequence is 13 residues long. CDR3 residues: CAWSSGSADTQYF. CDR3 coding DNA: TGTGCCTGGTCTAGCGGGAGCGCAGATACGCAGTATTTT.